Listed below are T cell receptor beta chains from one sample, sequenced in a study of cytomegalovirus exposure and HLA in healthy donors. Profiled with immunoSEQ multiplex PCR; TCRdb holds only in-frame clones, not every one. The table records about 190,000 clones, around 87% of them present only once. Input material: PBMCs. The receptors here all came from a man aged 25 to 40 in good health and CMV-seronegative. Both conserved end residues are trimmed from each CDR3.

V: TRBV29-1
CDR3: SGDRADYGYT

V: TRBV29-1
CDR3: SVEHRESYEQY

V: TRBV9
CDR3: ASSGTSDIQY

V: TRBV5-1
CDR3: ASSSLTGSGEY

V: TRBV5-4
CDR3: ASSYDLRQGNEQF

V: TRBV5-1
CDR3: ASSRTQEGAFSGANGLT

V: TRBV14
CDR3: ASSQDVRGEKLF

V: TRBV10-3
CDR3: AIHAGENYEQY

V: TRBV27
CDR3: ASRRWTASGTEAF

V: TRBV5-1
CDR3: ASREGGTSAPYQETQY

V: TRBV11-2
CDR3: ASSLAPGNVANQPQH

V: TRBV7-2
CDR3: ASSFDFLPEVNYGYT

V: TRBV7-8
CDR3: ASSLAVGGNTEAF

V: TRBV13
CDR3: ASSLAQGASYEQY

V: TRBV6-5
CDR3: ASSAGKLYEQY

V: TRBV27
CDR3: ASSLQGGLAEKLF

V: TRBV4-3
CDR3: ASSQDLLETQY

V: TRBV4-1
CDR3: ASTPGPSGISYNEQF

V: TRBV19
CDR3: ASSVVAARTDTQY

V: TRBV29-1
CDR3: SVLTGSETQY

V: TRBV19
CDR3: ASTLGGARNEQL

V: TRBV4-2
CDR3: ASSQGVVANGGELF

V: TRBV27
CDR3: ASSLVIAGELF

V: TRBV6-5
CDR3: ASSGRTVTYGYT

V: TRBV9
CDR3: ASSVASGRVETQY

V: TRBV4-3
CDR3: ASSQEDRGTEAF

V: TRBV19
CDR3: ASSIATEGSQY

V: TRBV7-6
CDR3: ASSPTGTGELF

V: TRBV27
CDR3: ASRPRDRTYNEQF

V: TRBV6-1
CDR3: ASSEAGTGLDTQY

V: TRBV28
CDR3: ASSHGQGVEPQH

V: TRBV7-6
CDR3: ASSLEAGGPWNEQF

V: TRBV6-1
CDR3: ASSARSNSGNTIY

V: TRBV5-4
CDR3: ASSPGLAGEQY

V: TRBV4-3
CDR3: ASSPGGGYEQY

V: TRBV4-2
CDR3: ASSQDLLISGNTIY

V: TRBV27
CDR3: ASSFGQGGYEQY

V: TRBV6-5
CDR3: ASSYSRRGQPQH

V: TRBV2
CDR3: ASAATQATEAF

V: TRBV18
CDR3: ASSSGQGRLTEAF

V: TRBV19
CDR3: ASSLQGWTRYT

V: TRBV11-2
CDR3: ATKGLRGRAFQETQY

V: TRBV5-4
CDR3: ASSRGQGTDTQY

V: TRBV5-5
CDR3: ASSNVPGVGNQPQH

V: TRBV9
CDR3: ASDGSAIQY

V: TRBV20-1
CDR3: SAPGAYEQY

V: TRBV6-1
CDR3: ASSEAWGGSYEQY

V: TRBV11-2
CDR3: ASSHADSGGELF

V: TRBV7-2
CDR3: ASSLASGLQETQY

V: TRBV10-1
CDR3: ASSGGRRNEQF

V: TRBV5-1
CDR3: ASQRDNTEAF

V: TRBV28
CDR3: ASSLQDTEAF

V: TRBV27
CDR3: ASSRQGASYEQY

V: TRBV11-2
CDR3: ASSLDRAGGGNEQF

V: TRBV18
CDR3: ASSQAQGRVKNIQY